These 17 T cell receptor beta chains originate from one sample sequenced in a study of T-cell reconstitution after alpha-beta-depleted transplantation in children. The TCRbeta library was prepared with unique molecular identifiers. A single record per CDR3 protein comes from TCRdb applying MiXCR to the PCR reads. This sample yields approximately 270,000 distinct CDR3 sequences, of which about a tenth are seen a single time; 10% belongs to the top ten. This specimen consisted of PBMCs from the stem cell graft donor, obtained from the stem cell graft. Receptors originate from a human donor who donated a stem cell graft to a child with SCID.

The chain recombines TRBV4-1 with TRBJ2-7, with D possibly being TRBD2 (6 bases). CDR3 length: 13 amino acids. With 8 bases removed from V and 2 bases from J, the gap between germline ends came to 13 bases. Germline V gives CDR1 MGHRA, CDR2 YSYEKL. The CDR3 region is CASSAGLTYEQYF. The DNA for the CDR3 is TGCGCCAGCTCGGCGGGGCTTACCTACGAGCAGTACTTC.

This clonotype appeared a few times. V and J are TRBV5-1 and TRBJ2-1; 8 bases are a match to TRBD2. The germline gives CDR1 SGHRS, CDR2 YFSETQ. Germline trimming cut 0 bases from V and 5 bases from J; bases unmatched to any gene: 4. The CDR3 length is 15 residues. CDR3 region: CASSLVAGGNNEQFF. CDR3 bases: TGCGCCAGCAGCTTGGTGGCGGGGGGAAACAATGAGCAGTTCTTC. The complete variable domain, with remaining parts taken from reference TRBV5-1 and TRBJ2-1, reads KAGVTQTPRYLIKTRGQQVTLSCSPISGHRSVSWYQQTPGQGLQFLFEYFSETQRNKGNFPGRFSGRQFSNSRSEMNVSTLELGDSALYLCASSLVAGGNNEQFFGPGTRLTVL.

V usage is TRBV7-9 and J usage is TRBJ2-5; unclear D gene. Germline lookup yields CDR1 SEHNR and CDR2 FQNEAQ (reference sequence). Trimming removed 5 bases at V and 0 bases at J, with 4 bases between. The CDR3 is 12 amino acids. CDR3 loop: CASSTYQETQYF. In DNA, the CDR3 is TGTGCCAGCAGCACGTACCAAGAGACCCAGTACTTC.

The chain is built from TRBV18 and TRBJ2-1; D could derive from TRBD1 or TRBD2 (5 bases each). Germline V lookup: CDR1 KGHSH, CDR2 LQKENI. V was trimmed by 0 bases and J by 8 bases, leaving 14 bases between them. The CDR3 length is 15 residues. The CDR3 coding sequence is TGTGCCAGCTCACCACCGGACGGGGCCCGGGATGAGCAGTTCTTC. Translating gives CASSPPDGARDEQFF.

At least ten counts were recorded for this clonotype. The chain has TRBV25-1 and TRBJ2-5; 9 bases are a match to TRBD1. The CDR3 loop spans 12 amino acids. Germline V lookup: CDR1 MGHDK, CDR2 SYGVNS. Trimming cost V 8 bases and J 5 bases; bases outside gene matches: 3. In DNA, the CDR3 is TGTGCCAGCGGGACAGGGTTGGAGACCCAGTACTTC. It codes for CASGTGLETQYF.

The table lists this clonotype with a few counts. V usage is TRBV12-3 or TRBV12-4 and J usage is TRBJ2-5; D is possibly TRBD1 or TRBD2 (6 bases each). The CDR3 is made up of 15 amino acids. V lost 1 base and J 4 bases, leaving 13 bases between the germline ends. In DNA form, the CDR3 reads TGTGCCAGCAGTTTAGGGGGGGCGATTTCAGAGACCCAGTACTTC. Its translation is CASSLGGAISETQYF.

This clonotype was seen a handful of times. The CDR3 loop is CASSPRQEQFF. CDR3 nucleotides: TGTGCCAGCAGCCCGCGACAGGAGCAGTTCTTC. The rearrangement uses TRBV7-9 and TRBJ2-1, with a possible D match to TRBD1 (5 bases). Trimming cost V 5 bases and J 10 bases, with 9 bases left between them. This CDR3 spans 11 amino acids. Germline loops: CDR1 SEHNR, CDR2 FQNEAQ (reference sequence).

The table lists this clonotype with a few counts. V usage is TRBV20-1 and J usage is TRBJ1-1; 8 bases line up with TRBD1. J was trimmed by 5 bases and V by 5 bases; bases with no gene match: 13. CDR1 is DFQATT and CDR2 is SNEGSKA in the germline V gene (reference sequence). There are 15 residues in the CDR3. CDR3 nucleotide sequence: TGCAGTGCTCGTCCCGGGACAGGAACGGGGACTGAAGCTTTCTTT. Its protein is CSARPGTGTGTEAFF.

V usage is TRBV18 and J usage is TRBJ2-5; D perhaps matches TRBD1 (5 bases). The CDR3 contains 14 residues. Germline V gene lookup returns CDR1 KGHSH and CDR2 LQKENI. Trimming took 5 bases from V and 4 from J, leaving 14 bases between them. The CDR3: CASSSDIDRETQYF. CDR3 nucleotide sequence: TGTGCCAGCTCATCGGACATAGATCGAGAGACCCAGTACTTC.

In the case of this clonotype: One end of the junction does not line up with germline, which may come from a read error. This chain connects TRBV11-1 to TRBJ2-2, with D possibly TRBD1 on 6 matching bases. The CDR3 covers 16 residues. The germline CDR1 and CDR2 sequences are SGHAT and FQDESV (reference sequence). CDR3 sequence (DNA): TGTGCCATCAGCCCCCTACAGGGTTCGAACACCGGGGAGCTGTTTTTT. This encodes CAISPLQGSNTGELFF.

This clonotype was detected only a few times. The V and J genes are TRBV20-1 and TRBJ2-1, with 14 bases matching TRBD2. Germline CDR1 is DFQATT and CDR2 is SNEGSKA (reference sequence). After removal of 3 bases from V and 7 bases from J, the junction contained 8 bases not matched to a gene. This CDR3 comprises 16 residues. This chain's CDR3 is CSARAPGTSGGNEQFF. CDR3 sequence (DNA): TGCAGTGCTAGGGCCCCCGGGACTAGCGGGGGAAATGAGCAGTTCTTC.

This chain links TRBV2 with TRBJ2-1, with a tentative D call TRBD1 (6 bases). Trimming stripped 7 bases from V and 0 bases from J, with 13 bases between. From germline, CDR1 is SNHLY and CDR2 FYNNEI. The CDR3 sequence is 15 residues long. The CDR3 DNA reads as TGTGCCAGCAACGACGACAGGAGCTCCTACAATGAGCAGTTCTTC. Translation: CASNDDRSSYNEQFF.

This clonotype was detected many times. The gene calls are TRBV7-9 and TRBJ2-7; 9 positions agree with TRBD1. There are 14 residues in the CDR3. V shed 4 bases, J shed 4 bases, and the junction held 5 bases outside the gene matches. Germline assignment: CDR1 SEHNR and CDR2 FQNEAQ (reference sequence). The CDR3 nucleotides are TGTGCCAGCAGCTCACAGGGGGCCAAATACGAGCAGTACTTC. The encoded protein is CASSSQGAKYEQYF.

This clonotype was counted many times. As DNA, the CDR3 is TGTGCCAGCAGTATGGTCGGCACTGAAGCTTTCTTT. This encodes CASSMVGTEAFF. The chain couples TRBV5-6 to TRBJ1-1; no definite D call. V lost 5 bases and J lost 4, with 9 bases in between. From germline, CDR1 is SGHDT and CDR2 YYEEEE. The CDR3 length is 12 residues. The variable domain in full, completed from reference TRBV5-6 and TRBJ1-1, reads DAGVTQSPTHLIKTRGQQVTLRCSPKSGHDTVSWYQQALGQGPQFIFQYYEEEERQRGNFPDRFSGHQFPNYSSELNVNALLLGDSALYLCASSMVGTEAFFGQGTRLTVV.

The chain combines TRBV10-2 with TRBJ1-5; 9 bases are shared with TRBD1. Per germline, CDR1 WSHSY and CDR2 SAAADI. This CDR3 spans 16 amino acids. The J segment lost 2 bases and the V segment lost 3 bases, leaving 5 bases of the junction unmatched. DNA of the CDR3: TGCGCCAGCAGTGACCCACAGGGGGCGGGCAATCAGCCCCAGCATTTT. Protein: CASSDPQGAGNQPQHF.

This clonotype was counted a few times. V usage is TRBV4-1 and J usage is TRBJ2-7; tentative D call: TRBD2 (5 bases). The CDR3 has 16 amino acids. Trimming cost V 0 bases and J 4 bases, with 16 bases left between them. Germline V gene lookup returns CDR1 MGHRA and CDR2 YSYEKL. CDR3: CASSQERGLRRYEQYF. The CDR3 DNA is TGCGCCAGCAGCCAAGAGAGAGGGCTTAGACGGTACGAGCAGTACTTC.

This clonotype showed up many times. The chain combines TRBV20-1 with TRBJ1-1, with unresolved D. V gave up 6 bases and J gave up 1 base, with 9 bases separating them. This CDR3 is 12 amino acids long. Germline V lookup: CDR1 DFQATT, CDR2 SNEGSKA (reference sequence). The CDR3 region is CSAMAANTEAFF. In DNA, the CDR3 is TGCAGTGCAATGGCAGCGAACACTGAAGCTTTCTTT.